Below, 8 T cell receptor beta chains from the same sample are listed, as sequenced in a study of T cell repertoires and leukemia-associated antigens (dated by TCRdb to about 2019). These TCRs are of unknown antigen specificity. Library preparation employed 5' RACE. The instrument given in TCRdb is Illumina MiSeq. TCRdb passed the public sequencing reads through fastp at Q25 and MiXCR, retaining productive beta sequences. Identical CDR3 proteins give one entry, which carries the most common genes and DNA. Counted in this sample were some 13,000 distinct CDR3 sequences; approximately 38% of them appeared once. The ten largest clones capture about 9% of the sample. Sample: CD3+ T cells sorted from blood and cultured. Receptors originate from a female donor in good health.

This clonotype is medium-sized by share. The V gene is TRBV6-6, the J gene TRBJ2-2; 9 nucleotides agree with TRBD2. This CDR3 region has 15 residues. V trimming: 6 bases; J trimming: 2 bases; junction bases outside the gene matches: 4. Germline CDR1 MNHNY, CDR2 SVGAGI (reference sequence). The CDR3 loop is CASRQTSGNTGELFF. DNA of the CDR3: TGTGCCAGCAGACAGACTAGCGGTAACACCGGGGAGCTGTTTTTT.

The chain recombines TRBV29-1 with TRBJ2-3; TRBD2 matches 9 bases. CDR3 length: 15 amino acids. The J segment lost 8 bases and the V segment lost 3 bases, leaving 12 bases of the junction unmatched. Germline-derived CDR1 and CDR2 are SQVTM and ANQGSEA. CDR3 sequence reads: CSVERASGGQGTQYF. The CDR3 DNA reads as TGCAGCGTTGAGAGGGCCAGCGGGGGGCAGGGTACGCAGTATTTT.

V is TRBV5-1 and J is TRBJ1-1; D is possibly TRBD1 (6 bases). V was cut by 0 bases and J by 0 bases, with 12 bases left in between. This CDR3 has 16 residues. Germline loops: CDR1 SGHRS, CDR2 YFSETQ. Here the CDR3 DNA reads TGCGCCAGCAGCTTGGCCGGGGGGCAAATGAACACTGAAGCTTTCTTT. Encoded protein: CASSLAGGQMNTEAFF.

In regard to this clonotype: Germline is not matched at one junction end, which may reflect a read error. The gene calls are TRBV7-7 and TRBJ2-3, with 8 positions matching TRBD1. The length of the CDR3 is 15 residues. Germline V gene lookup returns CDR1 SSHAT and CDR2 FNYEAQ (reference sequence). CDR3 nucleotides: TGTGCTAGCAGCTCAAGAGGACAGGGCGCAGATACGCAGTATTTT. Protein product: CASSSRGQGADTQYF. The whole variable domain, filled in from reference TRBV7-7 and TRBJ2-3, reads GAGVSQSPRYKVTKRGQDVTLRCDPISSHATLYWYQQALGQGPEFLTYFNYEAQPDKSGLPSDRFSAERPEGSISTLTIQRTEQRDSAMYRCASSSRGQGADTQYFGPGTRLTVL.

This clonotype has at least ten counts. J is TRBJ2-6 and V is TRBV6-1; TRBD1 might be the D (5 bases). Between the trimmed V and J ends, which lost 6 bases and 0 bases, there was a span of 9 bases. CDR1 is MNHNS, CDR2 SASEGT, per germline. There are 15 residues in the CDR3. CDR3 in amino acids: CASRETVSGANVLTF. CDR3 sequence (DNA): TGTGCCAGCAGGGAGACAGTCTCTGGGGCCAACGTCCTGACTTTC.

This clonotype came up many times. The chain is built from TRBV4-3 and TRBJ1-4; D not resolved. V was shortened by 0 bases and J by 8 bases, with 7 bases between the two germline ends. Germline loops: CDR1 LGHNA, CDR2 YSLEER. CDR3 length: 13 residues. The CDR3 nucleotides are TGCGCCAGCAGCCAAGATCGGGCCGAAAAACTGTTTTTT. Translated: CASSQDRAEKLFF.

This clonotype showed up just a few times. One base away lies a much larger clone, so this may be a sequencing read error. The rearrangement joins TRBV6-1 to TRBJ1-5; D is perhaps TRBD1 (5 bases). The CDR3 loop spans 15 amino acids. Trimming pared 8 bases from V and 0 bases from J, leaving 14 bases between. In germline, CDR1 is MNHNS, CDR2 SASEGT. CDR3 sequence (DNA): TGTGCCAGCTCCCGGGACCGACCTAGCAATCAGCCCCAGCATTTT. This encodes CASSRDRPSNQPQHF.

The chain recombines TRBV5-1 with TRBJ2-4; no clear D. The CDR3 is 15 amino acids. In germline, CDR1 is SGHRS, CDR2 YFSETQ. Trimming removed 7 bases at V and 0 bases at J, with 14 bases between. CDR3 in DNA: TGCGCCAGCGGATCGTCGGAGCTAGCCAAAAACATTCAGTACTTC. Its translation: CASGSSELAKNIQYF.